The clone carrying this TCR beta chain has a handful of counts. This entry comes from a study of identical twins. Deletions cut 1 base from V and 0 bases from J, with 6 bases between. From germline, CDR1 is LGHDT and CDR2 YNNKEL (reference sequence). The CDR3 length is 14 residues. TCRdb itself ran the 5' RACE reads through MiXCR, one entry per CDR3 protein. The data show approximately 500,000 distinct CDR3 sequences, about 16% seen once. The data also belong to a second study, concerning yellow fever vaccine responses in identical twins.

The source material was CD4+ T cells sorted from blood. The sequence was obtained from a woman younger than 30 in good health. This chain uses TRBV3-1 with TRBJ2-5; a possible D gene is TRBD2 (5 bases). The CDR3 sequence is CASSQGTYQETQYF. The DNA for the CDR3 is TGTGCCAGCAGCCAAGGGACTTACCAAGAGACCCAGTACTTC.